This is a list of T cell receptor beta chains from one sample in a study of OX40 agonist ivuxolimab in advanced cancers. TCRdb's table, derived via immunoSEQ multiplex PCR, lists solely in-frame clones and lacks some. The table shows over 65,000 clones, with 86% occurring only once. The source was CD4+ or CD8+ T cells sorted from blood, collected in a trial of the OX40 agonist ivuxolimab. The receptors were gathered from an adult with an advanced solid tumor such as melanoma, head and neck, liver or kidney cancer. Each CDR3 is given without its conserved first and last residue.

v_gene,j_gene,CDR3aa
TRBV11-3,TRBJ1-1,ASSIQGATEAF
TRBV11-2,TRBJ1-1,ASSVDRGGTEAF
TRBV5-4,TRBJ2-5,ASGGPETQY
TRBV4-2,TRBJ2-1,ASSRTHDYYNEQF
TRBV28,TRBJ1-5,ASRIQGISNQPQH
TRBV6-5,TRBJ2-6,ASSRTGRGANVLT
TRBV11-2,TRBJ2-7,ASSRRTGPYEQY
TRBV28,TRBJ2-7,ASSLIRGESSYEQY
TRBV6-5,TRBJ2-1,ASRLNKNNEQF
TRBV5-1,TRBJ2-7,ASSPPRTSLYEQY
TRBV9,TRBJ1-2,ASSASPRTDYGYT
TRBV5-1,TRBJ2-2,ASSLEVTGELF